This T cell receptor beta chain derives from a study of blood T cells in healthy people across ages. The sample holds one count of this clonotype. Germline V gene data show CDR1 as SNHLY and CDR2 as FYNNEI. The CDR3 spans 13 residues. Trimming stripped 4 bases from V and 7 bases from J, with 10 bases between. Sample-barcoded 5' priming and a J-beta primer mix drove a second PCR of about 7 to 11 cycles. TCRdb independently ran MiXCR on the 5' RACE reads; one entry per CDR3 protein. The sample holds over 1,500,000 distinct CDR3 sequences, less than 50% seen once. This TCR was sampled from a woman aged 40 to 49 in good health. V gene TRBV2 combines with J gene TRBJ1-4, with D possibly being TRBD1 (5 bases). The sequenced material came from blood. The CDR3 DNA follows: TGTGCCAGCAGTGTCACCAGGGCTGAAAAACTGTTTTTT. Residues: CASSVTRAEKLFF.